The 29 T cell receptor beta chains below all came from one sample that was sequenced in a study of Graves' ophthalmopathy and Graves' hyperthyroidism. Researchers took RNA transcripts and amplified TCR beta CDR3 regions from them. The workflow started with a first-round RT-PCR run with HTBI primers and then moved on to a second-round multiplex PCR. TCRdb processed the multiplex PCR reads anew with MiXCR; each CDR3 protein has one entry. The sample has about 620,000 distinct CDR3 sequences, roughly 20% seen once. Sample: peripheral blood. All receptors derive from a woman aged 18-30 years with stable Graves' hyperthyroidism. Some clones in this sample may be carry-over from other donors' samples.

In its sample, this clonotype was seen many times. The chain couples TRBV6-2 or TRBV6-3 to TRBJ2-7, with TRBD1 matching over 10 bases. V gave up 4 bases and J gave up 9 bases; unmatched junction bases: 12. The CDR3 covers 15 residues. Per germline, CDR1 MNHEY and CDR2 SVGEGT. This CDR3 reads CASSSGQGTFVVQYF. As DNA, the CDR3 is TGTGCCAGCAGTTCGGGACAGGGGACGTTTGTTGTGCAGTACTTC.

The chain has TRBV6-1 and TRBJ2-7, with TRBD2 identical over 11 bases. CDR1 is MNHNS, CDR2 SASEGT, per germline. The CDR3 totals 15 residues. Germline trimming cut 7 bases from V and 4 bases from J; bases unmatched to any gene: 9. CDR3 sequence reads: CASNPTSGSRYEQYF. CDR3 sequence (DNA): TGTGCCAGCAACCCTACTAGCGGGAGTAGGTACGAGCAGTACTTC.

This clonotype appeared a few times. The chain joins TRBV27 to TRBJ1-3; D gene uncertain. This CDR3 has 14 amino acids. Trimming took 5 bases from V and 4 from J, leaving 12 bases between them. Germline V lookup: CDR1 MNHEY, CDR2 SMNVEV (reference sequence). DNA of the CDR3: TGTGCCAGCAGTCTAAGTTTAGCGGGAAACACCATATATTTT. This sequence encodes CASSLSLAGNTIYF.

The chain links TRBV19 to TRBJ1-1, with a possible D match to TRBD1 (5 bases). CDR1 LNHDA and CDR2 SQIVND come from the germline V gene (reference sequence). The CDR3 runs to 13 residues. Trimming took 6 bases from V and 4 from J, leaving 12 bases between them. As DNA, the CDR3 is TGTGCCAGTAGGAATCTCGACAGCACTGAAGCTTTCTTT. Residues: CASRNLDSTEAFF.

This clonotype was seen at least ten times. The rearrangement uses TRBV12-3 or TRBV12-4 and TRBJ1-1; D remains unclear. CDR3 length equals 13 residues. The V end lost 7 bases, the J end lost 1 base, and 10 bases lay between the germline ends. CDR3 residues: CASNHDSNTEAFF. CDR3 coding DNA: TGTGCCAGCAATCATGATTCGAACACTGAAGCTTTCTTT.

This clonotype was detected many times. The chain couples TRBV7-2 to TRBJ1-5; D possibly corresponds to TRBD1 (5 bases). V was cut by 5 bases and J by 5 bases, with 10 bases left in between. The CDR3 is made up of 13 amino acids. The germline gives CDR1 SGHTA, CDR2 FQGNSA. CDR3 nucleotides: TGTGCCAGCAGCCGACAGCCCGATCAGCCCCAGCATTTT. Translated, it gives CASSRQPDQPQHF.

The chain uses TRBV6-1 and TRBJ2-6; D ambiguous. V was clipped by 7 bases and J by 1 base, with 11 bases between them. The CDR3 is 15 residues long. The V gene's germline CDR1 is MNHNS and CDR2 SASEGT. The CDR3 DNA is TGTGCCAGCACGCCGGGTAATTCTGGGGCCAACGTCCTGACTTTC. Amino acid sequence: CASTPGNSGANVLTF.

CDR3 sequence (DNA): TGTGCCTGGAGTGTTTCCGTGGCGGGCACTGAAGCTTTCTTT. This sequence encodes CAWSVSVAGTEAFF. The chain is built from TRBV30 and TRBJ1-1; D ambiguous. CDR3 length equals 14 residues. CDR1 is GTSNPN, CDR2 SVGIG, per germline (reference sequence). Trimming stripped 0 bases from V and 4 bases from J, with 12 bases between.

This chain links TRBV6-1 with TRBJ1-3, with unresolved D. V lost 4 bases to trimming and J lost 2 bases, with 12 bases between them. This CDR3 contains 15 residues. The germline gives CDR1 MNHNS, CDR2 SASEGT. As DNA, the CDR3 is TGTGCCAGCAGTGTTAGGGTACCGGCTGGAAACACCATATATTTT. Its protein is CASSVRVPAGNTIYF.

This rearrangement joins TRBV25-1 to TRBJ1-5, with D perhaps matching TRBD1 (5 bases). Deletions cut 6 bases from V and 5 bases from J, with 11 bases between. Germline lookup yields CDR1 MGHDK and CDR2 SYGVNS. The CDR3 runs to 13 residues. This chain's CDR3 is CASRAGTDQPQHF. CDR3 DNA: TGTGCCAGCAGGGCAGGGACCGATCAGCCCCAGCATTTT.

The chain uses TRBV10-3 and TRBJ2-2; 7 bases agree with TRBD1. V was clipped by 6 bases and J by 0 bases; unmatched bases: 4. The CDR3 spans 15 residues. CDR1 and CDR2 (germline): ENHRY, SYGVKD. The CDR3 sequence is CAIREGGSNTGELFF. The CDR3 bases are TGTGCCATCAGAGAAGGGGGCTCGAACACCGGGGAGCTGTTTTTT.

This clonotype showed up just a few times. The CDR3 nucleotides read TGTGCCAGCAGTTACGGTCCTGGCTTTGAGCAGTTCTTC. Translation gives CASSYGPGFEQFF. The chain combines TRBV6-2 or TRBV6-3 with TRBJ2-1, with no clear D. Germline lookup yields CDR1 MNHEY and CDR2 SVGEGT. The CDR3 covers 13 residues. V was clipped by 2 bases and J by 9 bases, with 11 bases between them.

The chain recombines TRBV6-1 with TRBJ1-2; 9 bases are a match to TRBD1. The junction had 10 bases not matched to a gene; V was cut back by 6 bases and J by 8 bases. CDR3 length equals 14 residues. CDR1 MNHNS and CDR2 SASEGT come from the germline V gene. CDR3 nucleotide sequence: TGTGCCAGCAGCCCGAGGGACAGGGACGGCGGCTACACCTTC. It specifies CASSPRDRDGGYTF.

This clonotype was recorded at least ten times. The CDR3 region has the DNA TGTGCCAGCAGTCCGGGACCCCCGGGATGGCCCCAGCATTTT. It yields the protein CASSPGPPGWPQHF. The V and J genes are TRBV6-2 or TRBV6-3 and TRBJ1-5; D may be TRBD1 (5 bases). Germline V CDR1 and CDR2: MNHEY, SVGEGT. V was trimmed by 5 bases and J by 9 bases, leaving 17 bases between them. The CDR3 loop spans 14 amino acids.

This clonotype has just a few counts. This chain uses TRBV28 with TRBJ2-1, with a tentative D call TRBD2 (7 bases). This CDR3 comprises 15 residues. V gave up 3 bases and J gave up 3 bases, with 12 bases separating them. Germline V gene sequence: CDR1 MDHEN, CDR2 SYDVKM. CDR3: CASSFGEGGYNEQFF. Here the CDR3 DNA reads TGTGCCAGCAGTTTCGGGGAGGGGGGCTACAATGAGCAGTTCTTC.

The rearrangement links TRBV19 to TRBJ1-1, with D maybe TRBD1 (5 bases). Germline V CDR1 and CDR2: LNHDA, SQIVND (reference sequence). The germline V and J ends were trimmed by 0 bases and 4 bases, with 12 bases remaining between them. The CDR3 length is 15 residues. The CDR3 DNA is TGTGCCAGTAGTATAGATCGCGGGACGGGCACTGAAGCTTTCTTT. Protein sequence: CASSIDRGTGTEAFF.

The rearrangement joins TRBV20-1 to TRBJ2-2; 10 bases fit TRBD2. CDR1 is DFQATT and CDR2 is SNEGSKA in the germline V gene (reference sequence). The CDR3 extends over 17 amino acids. J lost 8 bases, V lost 5 bases, and 17 bases had no gene match. In DNA, the CDR3 is TGCAGTGCTCCCCTTGGTGTGTCTAGCGGGAGTAGGGGGGAGCTGTTTTTT. Its protein is CSAPLGVSSGSRGELFF.

V gene TRBV28 combines with J gene TRBJ1-2; D gene ambiguous. The germline CDR1 and CDR2 sequences are MDHEN and SYDVKM. The V and J ends lost 3 bases and 7 bases respectively, with 9 bases between them. The CDR3 runs 12 residues. CDR3 in amino acids: CASSLGHSGYTF. The CDR3 DNA reads TGTGCCAGCAGTTTGGGCCACTCTGGCTACACCTTC.

This clonotype was detected ten times or more. J is TRBJ1-1 and V is TRBV13, with 7 bases identical to TRBD1. This CDR3 region has 15 residues. The V segment lost 5 bases and the J segment 0 bases; nucleotides outside the gene matches: 6. Germline CDR1 reads PRHDT; CDR2 reads FYEKMQ (reference sequence). The CDR3 sequence: CASSPRGQMNTEAFF. The CDR3 region has the DNA TGTGCCAGCAGCCCCCGGGGACAGATGAACACTGAAGCTTTCTTT.

This clonotype was seen many times. V is TRBV6-2 or TRBV6-3 and J is TRBJ2-7; D uncertain. CDR1 and CDR2 from the germline V gene are MNHEY and SVGEGT. This CDR3 region has 11 residues. Between the trimmed V and J ends, which lost 5 bases and 6 bases, there was a span of 8 bases. CDR3 protein: CASSHPLEQYF. DNA for the CDR3: TGTGCCAGCAGTCACCCTCTCGAGCAGTACTTC.

The rearrangement uses TRBV11-2 and TRBJ2-5, with 8 bases that match TRBD2. The junction had 8 bases not matched to a gene; V was cut back by 5 bases and J by 6 bases. This CDR3 spans 14 amino acids. The germline V gene encodes CDR1 SGHAT and CDR2 FQNNGV. CDR3 region: CASSAGGASQTQYF. Written as DNA, the CDR3 is TGTGCCAGCAGCGCCGGGGGGGCCAGCCAGACCCAGTACTTC.

This clonotype came up many times. V usage is TRBV28 and J usage is TRBJ2-7; perhaps TRBD1 as D (5 bases). The CDR3 contains 18 residues. Trimming shortened V by 2 bases and J by 2 bases, and 22 bases separated the two germline ends. Per germline, CDR1 MDHEN and CDR2 SYDVKM. In nucleotides, the CDR3 is TGTGCCAGCAGTTTAATTCGCCCAGGGAAGATTAGAGCCTACGAGCAGTACTTC. Protein product: CASSLIRPGKIRAYEQYF.

This clonotype was picked up many times. The chain links TRBV12-3 or TRBV12-4 to TRBJ2-2, with D tentatively TRBD2 (5 bases). The CDR3 covers 14 residues. V lost 5 bases to trimming and J lost 3 bases, with 10 bases between them. This CDR3 is CASSTGLDTGELFF. In DNA form, the CDR3 reads TGTGCCAGCAGTACGGGGTTGGACACCGGGGAGCTGTTTTTT.

This clonotype was detected many times. The chain carries TRBV5-1 and TRBJ2-2, with TRBD1 identical over 7 bases. J lost 4 bases, V lost 2 bases, and 2 bases had no gene match. CDR3 size: 14 residues. Germline assignment: CDR1 SGHRS and CDR2 YFSETQ. The CDR3 protein is CASSLNRGTGELFF. The DNA for the CDR3 is TGCGCCAGCAGCTTAAACAGGGGCACCGGGGAGCTGTTTTTT.

The CDR3 DNA is TGTGCCATTTCCCGGGACGGAGTGTACGAGCAGTACTTC. Translated, it gives CAISRDGVYEQYF. This rearrangement joins TRBV28 to TRBJ2-7; D tentatively fits TRBD1 or TRBD2 (5 bases each). This CDR3 contains 13 residues. Germline CDR1 reads MDHEN; CDR2 reads SYDVKM. V lost 10 bases, J lost 4 bases, and 17 bases lay in between.

This clonotype was seen once. The chain recombines TRBV24-1 with TRBJ2-5; TRBD1 aligns across 7 bases. CDR1 is KGHDR and CDR2 is SFDVKD in the germline V gene. There are 16 residues in the CDR3. V trimming: 3 bases; J trimming: 5 bases; junction bases outside the gene matches: 11. The CDR3 protein is CATSDRRGGVLETQYF. CDR3 DNA sequence: TGTGCCACCAGTGATCGGAGAGGGGGCGTTCTGGAGACCCAGTACTTC.

This clonotype appeared many times. The V and J genes are TRBV19 and TRBJ2-3; 10 nucleotides align to TRBD2. Germline V gene sequence: CDR1 LNHDA, CDR2 SQIVND (reference sequence). The CDR3 is made up of 14 amino acids. With V trimmed by 6 bases and J by 3 bases, 3 bases remained unmatched. This CDR3 is CASSGLAETDTQYF. DNA of the CDR3: TGTGCCAGTAGCGGACTAGCGGAAACAGATACGCAGTATTTT.

This clonotype was observed a handful of times. This chain joins TRBV19 and TRBJ2-2; either TRBD1 or TRBD2 may supply D (5 bases each). This CDR3 contains 16 residues. The germline V and J ends were trimmed by 4 bases and 1 base, with 13 bases remaining between them. Germline lookup yields CDR1 LNHDA and CDR2 SQIVND (reference sequence). CDR3 loop: CASSTSGTVNTGELFF. DNA for the CDR3: TGTGCCAGTAGTACTTCCGGGACGGTGAACACCGGGGAGCTGTTTTTT.

This clonotype appeared many times. This chain joins TRBV19 and TRBJ1-2; 8 nucleotides line up with TRBD1. V lost 5 bases, J lost 0 bases, and 11 bases stayed unmatched. The V gene's germline CDR1 is LNHDA and CDR2 SQIVND (reference sequence). CDR3 length: 17 residues. CDR3 sequence: CASSYLGTGTSNYGYTF. In DNA form, the CDR3 reads TGTGCCAGTAGTTATCTCGGGACAGGAACCTCTAACTATGGCTACACCTTC.